The 23 T cell receptor beta chains below all came from one sample that was sequenced in a study of response to subunit inactivated influenza vaccine. TCRdb itself ran the RT-PCR reads through MiXCR, one entry per CDR3 protein. Of 500,000 to 550,000 distinct CDR3 sequences detected, under 25% appear once; the ten largest clones hold 2.5% to 3%. These same records also appear under a second study, on T cells expressing NK-cell markers. That study reports: The TCR beta cDNA came from 5'RACE template switching with UMIs.

The material sequenced was CD4+ T cells sorted from PBMCs, taken approximately 13 days after vaccination. These receptor sequences come from a man between 45 and 60 years old who received an inactivated influenza vaccine.

A few counts support this clonotype. V gene TRBV20-1 combines with J gene TRBJ1-1; D might be TRBD1 (5 bases). CDR1 and CDR2 (germline): DFQATT, SNEGSKA (reference sequence). Between the trimmed V and J ends, which lost 6 bases and 7 bases, there was a span of 15 bases. This CDR3 region has 12 residues. The CDR3 region is CSASPPGLEAFF. Written as DNA, the CDR3 is TGCAGTGCCAGCCCGCCAGGGCTTGAAGCTTTCTTT.

This clonotype was recorded a few times. The J gene is TRBJ2-1, the V gene TRBV4-2; no clear D. The ends were cut back, 0 bases at V and 0 bases at J, with 9 bases in the middle. The CDR3 contains 16 residues. Germline V gene lookup returns CDR1 LGHNA and CDR2 YNFKEQ. The CDR3 loop is CASSQDGGSSYNEQFF. CDR3 nucleotides: TGTGCCAGCAGCCAAGATGGCGGAAGCTCCTACAATGAGCAGTTCTTC.

This clonotype has just a few counts. The chain is built from TRBV28 and TRBJ1-4; a possible D gene is TRBD1 (5 bases). The V end lost 10 bases, the J end lost 6 bases, and 21 bases lay between the germline ends. This CDR3 spans 15 amino acids. Germline V CDR1 and CDR2: MDHEN, SYDVKM. The CDR3 region has the DNA TGTGCCACCACCCCCGGGACCGGGACGTATGAAAAACTGTTTTTT. Its protein is CATTPGTGTYEKLFF.

The chain has TRBV20-1 and TRBJ2-3; D gene uncertain. Germline loops: CDR1 DFQATT, CDR2 SNEGSKA (reference sequence). The CDR3 length is 14 residues. Trimming removed 3 bases from V and 0 bases from J, with 10 bases in between. CDR3 region: CSASSRPSTDTQYF. The CDR3 DNA is TGCAGTGCTAGCAGCAGACCTAGCACAGATACGCAGTATTTT.

In this sample, this clonotype turned up a few times. The chain carries TRBV6-2 or TRBV6-3 and TRBJ2-7; TRBD2 agrees at 11 bases. Germline V gives CDR1 MNHEY, CDR2 SVGEGT. The CDR3 loop spans 13 amino acids. The J segment lost 5 bases and the V segment lost 6 bases, leaving 3 bases of the junction unmatched. This CDR3 is CASRGTSGDEQYF. CDR3 in DNA: TGTGCCAGCAGGGGGACTAGCGGTGACGAGCAGTACTTC.

The chain joins TRBV28 to TRBJ1-2; D gene unclear. The CDR3 loop spans 12 amino acids. CDR1 is MDHEN and CDR2 is SYDVKM in the germline V gene. The V end lost 7 bases, the J end lost 4 bases, and 10 bases lay between the germline ends. DNA for the CDR3: TGTGCCAGCATAGGACGGTTCTATGGCTACACCTTC. This encodes CASIGRFYGYTF.

V gene TRBV5-4 combines with J gene TRBJ1-2; D gene unclear. The germline V and J ends were trimmed by 3 bases and 7 bases, with 13 bases remaining between them. CDR3 size: 13 residues. CDR1 SGHNT and CDR2 YYREEE come from the germline V gene (reference sequence). The CDR3: CASSSMTAGGYTF. CDR3 DNA sequence: TGTGCCAGCAGCTCGATGACGGCCGGTGGCTACACCTTC.

This clonotype was recorded many times. The chain links TRBV12-3 or TRBV12-4 to TRBJ1-2, with TRBD1 matching 8 bases. The V and J ends lost 9 bases and 4 bases, in that order; junction bases with no gene match: 1. The CDR3 runs 11 residues. CDR3 sequence reads: CASTGGYGYTF. The CDR3 DNA is TGTGCCAGTACAGGGGGCTATGGCTACACCTTC.

The J gene is TRBJ2-1, the V gene TRBV7-9; 8 bases are shared with TRBD1. From germline, CDR1 is SEHNR and CDR2 FQNEAQ (reference sequence). V was clipped by 5 bases and J by 2 bases; unmatched bases: 8. The CDR3 runs 16 residues. CDR3 nucleotides: TGTGCCAGCAGCCGACTGGGACAGGCCACCTACAATGAGCAGTTCTTC. This gives the protein CASSRLGQATYNEQFF.

The chain joins TRBV7-2 to TRBJ1-4, with 11 bases lining up with TRBD1. The germline CDR1 and CDR2 sequences are SGHTA and FQGNSA. V was clipped by 4 bases and J by 8 bases; unmatched bases: 6. There are 15 residues in the CDR3. CDR3 region: CASSYGTGGREKLFF. CDR3 DNA sequence: TGTGCCAGCAGCTACGGGACAGGGGGTCGGGAAAAACTGTTTTTT.

The chain combines TRBV7-3 with TRBJ1-1, with TRBD1 as a possible D gene (6 bases). Germline assignment: CDR1 SGHTA and CDR2 FQGTGA. The CDR3 is made up of 13 amino acids. Deletions cut 5 bases from V and 6 bases from J, with 13 bases between. CDR3 sequence reads: CASSRRGRSEAFF. CDR3 DNA sequence: TGTGCCAGCAGCCGACGGGGGCGGTCTGAAGCTTTCTTT.

This sequence joins TRBV3-1 and TRBJ2-7, with 7 bases fitting TRBD1. This CDR3 spans 16 amino acids. V was pared by 3 bases and J by 1 base, with 9 bases of the junction left unmatched. CDR1 and CDR2 from the germline V gene are LGHDT and YNNKEL (reference sequence). CDR3 residues: CASSQGSGQNSYEQYF. For the CDR3, the DNA is TGTGCCAGCAGCCAGGGGTCGGGACAGAATTCCTACGAGCAGTACTTC.

V gene TRBV7-2 combines with J gene TRBJ1-2; D perhaps matches TRBD1 (5 bases). CDR1 is SGHTA and CDR2 is FQGNSA in the germline V gene. The V end lost 1 base, the J end lost 8 bases, and 11 bases lay between the germline ends. The CDR3 spans 13 residues. This chain's CDR3 is CASSLEGAQGYTF. The CDR3 nucleotides read TGTGCCAGCAGCTTAGAAGGGGCCCAGGGCTACACCTTC.

The sample holds many counts of this clonotype. V and J are TRBV9 and TRBJ1-3; D gene uncertain. This CDR3 region has 15 residues. Germline V gene data show CDR1 as SGDLS and CDR2 as YYNGEE. V gave up 5 bases and J gave up 2 bases, with 14 bases separating them. CDR3 residues: CASRSGGYTGNTIYF. The CDR3 DNA is TGTGCCAGCAGGAGTGGCGGGTATACTGGAAACACCATATATTTT.

This clonotype turned up a few times. The chain employs TRBV5-1 and TRBJ1-1, with TRBD1 identical over 7 bases. This CDR3 is built from 15 residues. The V and J ends lost 5 bases and 4 bases, in that order; junction bases with no gene match: 11. Germline values: CDR1 SGHRS, CDR2 YFSETQ. The CDR3 DNA reads as TGCGCCAGCAGTTCGACCGCGACAGGGTTCACTGAAGCTTTCTTT. It specifies CASSSTATGFTEAFF.

This clonotype was seen a handful of times. The genes are TRBV3-1 and TRBJ2-4, with no clear D. CDR1 and CDR2 from the germline V gene are LGHDT and YNNKEL (reference sequence). With 2 bases removed from V and 0 bases from J, the gap between germline ends came to 20 bases. The CDR3 is 19 amino acids. CDR3 region: CASSQLPPAPAQAKNIQYF. CDR3 in DNA: TGTGCCAGCAGCCAACTACCACCCGCTCCAGCGCAAGCCAAAAACATTCAGTACTTC.

Only a few counts were recorded for this clonotype. This chain joins TRBV28 and TRBJ2-3; no definite D call. Trimming stripped 3 bases from V and 0 bases from J, with 10 bases between. The CDR3 spans 15 residues. The germline V gene has CDR1 MDHEN and CDR2 SYDVKM. CDR3 loop: CASSLFTSSTDTQYF. The CDR3 DNA sequence: TGTGCCAGCAGTTTGTTCACTTCTAGCACAGATACGCAGTATTTT.

The CDR3 here is CASSPTTDGGYTF. The DNA of the CDR3 is TGTGCCAGCAGCCCAACAACAGATGGAGGCTACACCTTC. This chain uses TRBV7-2 with TRBJ1-2, with D hard to call. This CDR3 region has 13 residues. V lost 5 bases and J 8 bases, leaving 15 bases between the germline ends. In germline, CDR1 is SGHTA, CDR2 FQGNSA.

The chain has TRBV6-2 or TRBV6-3 and TRBJ2-5, with D unresolved. The CDR3 consists of 12 residues. V lost 6 bases to trimming and J lost 5 bases, with 10 bases between them. Germline-derived CDR1 and CDR2 are MNHEY and SVGEGT. For the CDR3, the DNA is TGTGCCAGCAGCCCCCAGACTGAGACCCAGTACTTC. Its translation: CASSPQTETQYF.

The rearrangement links TRBV10-3 to TRBJ1-5, with D perhaps TRBD1 (6 bases). The CDR3 runs 16 residues. V shed 4 bases and J shed 0 bases, with 13 bases lying between them. Germline CDR1 reads ENHRY; CDR2 reads SYGVKD. The CDR3 DNA reads as TGTGCCATCAGTGCCGGGACACCCTATAGCAATCAGCCCCAGCATTTT. As protein: CAISAGTPYSNQPQHF.

This clonotype was observed a handful of times. The gene calls are TRBV20-1 and TRBJ2-7; TRBD2 aligns across 13 bases. The V gene's germline CDR1 is DFQATT and CDR2 SNEGSKA (reference sequence). This CDR3 is built from 16 residues. Trimming removed 3 bases from V and 5 bases from J; junction bases left unmatched: 10. CDR3 nucleotides: TGCAGTGCTAGTGCCGGGACTAGCGGGACCTTCCACGAGCAGTACTTC. This gives the protein CSASAGTSGTFHEQYF.

This clonotype has only one observation. The chain carries TRBV28 and TRBJ2-7, with D unclear. Germline values: CDR1 MDHEN, CDR2 SYDVKM. The CDR3 is made up of 15 amino acids. Written as DNA, the CDR3 is TGTGCTTGTAGGCCCAGAGAACTCAAACTTGACGAGCAGTACTTC. Its protein product is CACRPRELKLDEQYF. Full variable domain (remainder filled in from reference TRBV28 and TRBJ2-7): DVKVTQSSRYLVKRTGEKVFLECVQDMDHENMFWYRQDPGLGLRLIYFSYDVKMKEKGDIPEGYSVSREKKERFSLILESASTNQTSMYLCACRPRELKLDEQYFGPGTRLTVT.

This clonotype was picked up many times. The chain couples TRBV12-3 or TRBV12-4 to TRBJ1-4; D gene ambiguous. Trimming removed 1 base at V and 4 bases at J, with 7 bases between. This CDR3 is 14 amino acids long. The CDR3 sequence: CASSLGRHNEKLFF. CDR3 coding DNA: TGTGCCAGCAGTTTAGGCAGACATAATGAAAAACTGTTTTTT.